The sequence of this TCR beta chain was determined in a study of vaccination effects on CD4 cells after COVID-19. Study findings and constraints: Convalescents showed post-vaccine spike-reactive clones that were mainly new vaccine-induced clones.

With regard to this clone: The antigen is undetermined.

Assay: immunoSEQ multiplex PCR; the TCRdb copy retains only in-frame clones and omits some. The sample includes fewer than 90,000 clones, roughly 73% of them seen just once. Sequencing was preceded by expansion of antigen-specific CD4+ T cells with viral peptide pools in the ViraFEST assay. CD4+ T cell isolation took place after approximately 11 days of culture. By PCR, the person was confirmed to have had SARS-CoV-2 infection between March and December 2020. Sequencing was performed on CD4+ T cells from PBMCs cultured with HIV peptides, taken before COVID-19 vaccination. Subset given: HIV-1 Nef peptide pool negative control/reference culture. This receptor was identified in a human donor who had a prior SARS-CoV-2 infection.

The CDR3 reads CASSQDRDVIRETQYF. The DNA for the CDR3 is TGTGCCAGCAGCCAAGATCGGGACGTAATTCGGGAGACCCAGTACTTC. The chain uses TRBV3-1 (or the pseudogene TRBV3-2) and TRBJ2-5; D assignment may be TRBD1 or TRBD2 (5 bases each). This CDR3 has 16 residues. The V gene's germline CDR1 is LGHDT and CDR2 YNNKEL (reference sequence). Trimming cost V 0 bases and J 5 bases, with 16 bases left between them.